This T cell receptor beta chain is from a study of cytomegalovirus exposure and HLA in healthy donors. For the study at large: A preliminary data release comprised 70 million to 95 million unique TCRs obtained from HLA-typed donors. Study-wide findings and caveats: Researchers counted 180 or so TCR beta chains as cytomegalovirus-associated. Several top significant clusters appeared, in a later analysis, to be linked to common viral pathogens. A later analysis found that most CMV-associated TCR beta chains appeared HLA-restricted.

The PCR contained 60 Vbeta and 13 Jbeta primers. Assay used: immunoSEQ multiplex PCR; TCRdb lists only in-frame clones, some missing. This sample yields 90,000 to 130,000 clones, of which around 85% are seen a single time; 1.5% to 2% belongs to the top ten. For this clone: As yet, its antigen is unknown.

V was pared by 0 bases and J by 4 bases, with 5 bases between. This CDR3 has 13 amino acids. Germline CDR1 and CDR2: SGHRS and YFSETQ. The sequencing input was PBMCs. V is TRBV5-1 and J is TRBJ1-5; no clear D. This TCR was recovered from a man aged 35-49 years in good health and CMV-seronegative. In DNA form, the CDR3 reads TGCGCCAGCAGCTTGGCGGTTAATCAGCCCCAGCATTTT. Protein sequence: CASSLAVNQPQHF.